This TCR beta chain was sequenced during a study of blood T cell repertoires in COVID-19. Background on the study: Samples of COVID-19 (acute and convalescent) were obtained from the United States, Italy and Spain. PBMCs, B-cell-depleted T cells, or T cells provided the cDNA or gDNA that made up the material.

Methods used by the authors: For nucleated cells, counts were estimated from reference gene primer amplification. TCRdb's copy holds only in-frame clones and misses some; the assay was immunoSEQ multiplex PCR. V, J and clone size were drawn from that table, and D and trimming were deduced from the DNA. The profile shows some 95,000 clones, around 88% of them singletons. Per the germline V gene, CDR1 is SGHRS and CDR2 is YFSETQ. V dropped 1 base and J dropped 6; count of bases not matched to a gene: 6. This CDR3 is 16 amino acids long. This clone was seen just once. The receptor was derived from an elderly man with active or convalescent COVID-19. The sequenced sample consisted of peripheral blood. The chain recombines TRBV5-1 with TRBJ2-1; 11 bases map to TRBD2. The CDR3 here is CASSLTGTSGVNEQFF. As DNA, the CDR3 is TGCGCCAGCAGCTTGACCGGGACTAGCGGAGTCAATGAGCAGTTCTTC.